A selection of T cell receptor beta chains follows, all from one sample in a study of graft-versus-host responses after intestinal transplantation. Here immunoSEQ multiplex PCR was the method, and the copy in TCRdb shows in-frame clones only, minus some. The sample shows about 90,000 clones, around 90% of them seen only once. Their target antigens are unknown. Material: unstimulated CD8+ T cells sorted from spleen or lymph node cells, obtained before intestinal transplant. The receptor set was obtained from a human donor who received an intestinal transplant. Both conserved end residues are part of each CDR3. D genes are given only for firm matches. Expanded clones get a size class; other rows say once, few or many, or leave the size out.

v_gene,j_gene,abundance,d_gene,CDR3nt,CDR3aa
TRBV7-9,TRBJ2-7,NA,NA,TGTGCCAGCAGCTCGACAGTTGACTACGAGCAGTACTTC,CASSSTVDYEQYF
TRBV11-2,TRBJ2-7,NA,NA,TGTGCCAGCAGCCCCCAGGGGATCCCCTACGAGCAGTACTTC,CASSPQGIPYEQYF
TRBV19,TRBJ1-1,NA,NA,TGTGCCAGTAGTAGCAGGATAGAAGCTTTCTTT,CASSSRIEAFF
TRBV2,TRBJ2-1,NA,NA,TGTGCCAGCAGTGATTCGGACTTCGATGAGCAGTTCTTC,CASSDSDFDEQFF
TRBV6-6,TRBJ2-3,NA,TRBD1,TGTGCCAGCAGTCTTACAGGGGGGCAGGGCACAGATACGCAGTATTTT,CASSLTGGQGTDTQYF
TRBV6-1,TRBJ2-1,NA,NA,TGTGCCAGCAGTGAAAAGGATCCCACAGGGACACCTTACAATGAGCAGTTCTTC,CASSEKDPTGTPYNEQFF
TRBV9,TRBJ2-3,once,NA,TGTGCCAGCAGCGTAGAGGCGGAGCGCACAGATACGCAGTATTTT,CASSVEAERTDTQYF
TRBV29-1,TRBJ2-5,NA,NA,TGCAGGTCACTCGGGGAGACCCAGTACTTC,CRSLGETQYF
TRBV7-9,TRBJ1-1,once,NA,TGTGCCAGCAGCTTACCTGCAGGGAAGAACACTGAAGCTTTCTTT,CASSLPAGKNTEAFF
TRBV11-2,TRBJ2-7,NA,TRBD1,TGTGCCAGCAGCCCTTCCGGGACAGCTCGCTACGAGCAGTACTTC,CASSPSGTARYEQYF
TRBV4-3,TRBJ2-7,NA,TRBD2,TGCGCCAGCAGCCAAGGCCCGGGGGGACCCGAGCAGTACTTC,CASSQGPGGPEQYF
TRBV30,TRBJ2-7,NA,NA,TGTGCCTCCATCGACAGATCTAGCTCCTACGAGCAGTACTTC,CASIDRSSSYEQYF
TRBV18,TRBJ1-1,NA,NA,TGTGCCAGCTCACCGGCAGGGGACACTGAAGCTTTCTTT,CASSPAGDTEAFF
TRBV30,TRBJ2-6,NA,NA,TGTGCCTGGAGTTGGGGCTCCGGGGCCAACGTCCTGACTTTC,CAWSWGSGANVLTF
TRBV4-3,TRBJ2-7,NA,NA,TGCGCCAGCAGCCAAGATCAGGGGTCCCCCTACGAGCAGTACTTC,CASSQDQGSPYEQYF
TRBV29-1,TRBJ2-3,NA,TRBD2,TGCAGCGTTGAACCTACTAGCGGGGGCGCAGATACGCAGTATTTT,CSVEPTSGGADTQYF
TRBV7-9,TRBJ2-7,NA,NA,TGTGCCAGCAGCTTATACGGACTCTACGAGCAGTACTTC,CASSLYGLYEQYF
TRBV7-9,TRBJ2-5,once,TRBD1,TGTGCCAGCAGCCCGGGGACAGGCCCGGCGGAAGAGACCCAGTACTTC,CASSPGTGPAEETQYF
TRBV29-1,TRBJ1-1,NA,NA,TGCAGCGTCGCCTATGTGGGGGCTGAAACTGAAGCTTTCTTT,CSVAYVGAETEAFF
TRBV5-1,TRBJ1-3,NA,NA,TGCGCCAGCAGCTCGTCGGTCCATGACTCTGGAAACACCATATATTTT,CASSSSVHDSGNTIYF
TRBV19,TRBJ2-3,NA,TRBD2,TGTGCCAGTAGTATGAGACTAGCGGGGGGCCCAGATACGCAGTATTTT,CASSMRLAGGPDTQYF
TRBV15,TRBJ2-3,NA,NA,TGTGCCACCAGCCTCGACTTTACTAGCACAGATACGCAGTATTTT,CATSLDFTSTDTQYF
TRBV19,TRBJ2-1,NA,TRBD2,TGTGCCAGTAGTATAGTAGCGGGCCCCTACAATGAGCAGTTCTTC,CASSIVAGPYNEQFF
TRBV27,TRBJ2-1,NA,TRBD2,TGTGCCAGCAGTCGGCTAGCGGGATTACCCTACAATGAGCAGTTCTTC,CASSRLAGLPYNEQFF
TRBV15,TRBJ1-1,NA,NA,TGTGCCACCAGCAGAGAACACCTCCGGCCGGGAACTGAAGCTTTCTTT,CATSREHLRPGTEAFF
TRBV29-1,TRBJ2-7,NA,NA,TGCAGCGTTGAACGAAAAGGGGTTAACCACGAGCAGTACTTC,CSVERKGVNHEQYF
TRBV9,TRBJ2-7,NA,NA,TGTGCCAGCAGCGACGGGACCTACGAGCAGTACTTC,CASSDGTYEQYF
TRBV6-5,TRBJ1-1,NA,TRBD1,TGTGCCAGCAGTTACGGGGACAGGGCGAACACTGAAGCTTTCTTT,CASSYGDRANTEAFF
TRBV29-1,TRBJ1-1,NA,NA,TGCAGCGTTGAAGATTCCGGGGGAGGCACTGAAGCTTTCTTT,CSVEDSGGGTEAFF
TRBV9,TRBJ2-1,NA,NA,TGTGCCAGCAGCGTAGCTTTAGGGAGTGAGCAGTTCTTC,CASSVALGSEQFF
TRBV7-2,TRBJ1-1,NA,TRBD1,TGTGCCAGCAGCCTCGGACAGGGCGCCACTGAAGCTTTCTTT,CASSLGQGATEAFF
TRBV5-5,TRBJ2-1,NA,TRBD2,TGTGCCAGCAGCAAAGGACTAGCGGGTAGCTCCTACAATGAGCAGTTCTTC,CASSKGLAGSSYNEQFF
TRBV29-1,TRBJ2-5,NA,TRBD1,TGCAGCGTTGAAGATCTCAGGGGGCAGGAGACCCAGTACTTC,CSVEDLRGQETQYF
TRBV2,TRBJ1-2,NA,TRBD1,TGTGCCAGCAGTCCGACAGGGGCAGCTAACTATGGCTACACCTTC,CASSPTGAANYGYTF
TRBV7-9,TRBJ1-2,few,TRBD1,TGTGCCAGCAGCTCGTTAGCCGGGACAGGGGGGCATGGCTACACCTTC,CASSSLAGTGGHGYTF
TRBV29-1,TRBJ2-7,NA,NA,TGCAGCGTTGAAGAAGGAGTTGATCTCAGGGGACGAATGTCCTACGAGCAGTACTTC,CSVEEGVDLRGRMSYEQYF
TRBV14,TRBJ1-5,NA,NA,TGTGCCAGCAGCCAAGAACCAAGACAAACTTATAGCAATCAGCCCCAGCATTTT,CASSQEPRQTYSNQPQHF
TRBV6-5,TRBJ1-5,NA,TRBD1,TGTGCCAGCACCGCACGACAGGGAGACAATCAGCCCCAGCATTTT,CASTARQGDNQPQHF
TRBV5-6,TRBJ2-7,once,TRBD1,TGTGCCAGCAGTCGCTACAGGGGCGAGCAGTACTTC,CASSRYRGEQYF
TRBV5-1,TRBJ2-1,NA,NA,TGCGCCAGCAGCTTGACAGGCTACAATGAGCAGTTCTTC,CASSLTGYNEQFF
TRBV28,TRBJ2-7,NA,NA,TGTGCCAGCAGTTCGGCAGGGCCCTACGAGCAGTACTTC,CASSSAGPYEQYF
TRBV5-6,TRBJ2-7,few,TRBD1,TGTGCCAGCAGCGCTGCGGGACAGGGGCTAACCTACGAGCAGTACTTC,CASSAAGQGLTYEQYF
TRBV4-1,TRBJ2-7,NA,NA,TGCGCCAGCAGCCAGATACTAGGCTCCGAGCAGTACTTC,CASSQILGSEQYF
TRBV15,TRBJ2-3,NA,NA,TGTGCCACCAGCAGCCGGGGGTACCTAGAAACAGATACGCAGTATTTT,CATSSRGYLETDTQYF
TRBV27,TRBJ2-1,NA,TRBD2,TGTGCCGTGGGGACTGGACTAGCGGGAGTGGTGCAGTTCTTC,CAVGTGLAGVVQFF
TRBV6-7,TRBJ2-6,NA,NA,TGTGCCAGCAGTGCTTGGTATTTACAAAGTCGGGCCAACGTCCTGACTTTC,CASSAWYLQSRANVLTF
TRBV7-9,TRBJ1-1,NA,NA,TGTGCCAGCAGCCCACGGGGAACTGAAGCTTTCTTT,CASSPRGTEAFF
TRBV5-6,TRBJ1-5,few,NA,TGTGCCAGCAGCCTAGGAGGGAACTTGCATCAGCCCCAGCATTTT,CASSLGGNLHQPQHF
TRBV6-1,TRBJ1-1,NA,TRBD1,TGTGCCAGCAGTCCAGCCGGGACAGCGAACACTGAAGCTTTCTTT,CASSPAGTANTEAFF
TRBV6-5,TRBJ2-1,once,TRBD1,TGTGCCAGCAGTTCCCCGGACAGGATTAATGAGCAGTTCTTC,CASSSPDRINEQFF
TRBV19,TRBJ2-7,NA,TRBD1,TGTGCCAGTAGTGACAGGGTGTCCTACGAGCAGTACTTC,CASSDRVSYEQYF
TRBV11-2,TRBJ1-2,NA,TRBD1,TGTGCCAGCAGCGGGACAGGAACTTATAGAGGCTACACCTTC,CASSGTGTYRGYTF
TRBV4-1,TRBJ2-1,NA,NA,TGCGCCAGCAGCCTCCCCCGGGGTACTGAGCAGTTCTTC,CASSLPRGTEQFF
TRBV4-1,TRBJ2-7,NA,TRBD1,TGCGCCAGCAGCCAAGTATCGGACAGGGCCTACGAGCAGTACTTC,CASSQVSDRAYEQYF
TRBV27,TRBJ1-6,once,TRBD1,TGTGCCAGCAGTGACCCGACAGGGTTCAGGTCACCCCTCCACTTT,CASSDPTGFRSPLHF
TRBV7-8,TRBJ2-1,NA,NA,TGTGCCAGCAGCTTAGGACTAGGAAATGAGCAGTTCTTC,CASSLGLGNEQFF